This TCR beta chain was captured in a study of shared clonotypes between healthy human individuals. Germline lookup yields CDR1 MDHEN and CDR2 SYDVKM. The CDR3 runs to 12 residues. V was cut by 3 bases and J by 5 bases, with 4 bases left in between. Only in-frame clones appear in the TCRdb table, and some are missing; sequencing was by immunoSEQ multiplex PCR. Among some 740,000 clones, roughly 92% were seen once, and the ten largest hold less than 25%. General study results and limits: Depth was large, yet rarefaction showed that sorted-subset sequencing was incomplete. Estimated richness values were generally larger in naive subsets than in memory subsets.

About this clone: Its antigen is still unknown.

Naive CD8 cells, CD45RO-negative and positively selected for CCR7, excluded terminally differentiated effector memory CD45RA+ cells. Each donor was a Caucasian adult residing in Nashville, Tennessee. The TCR sequence derives from a man aged 25 to 40 in good health. The sequenced material came from naive CD8+ T cells sorted from blood. V usage is TRBV28 and J usage is TRBJ2-2; D not certain. Here the CDR3 DNA reads TGTGCCAGCAGTTTTGGTACCGGGGAGCTGTTTTTT. This translates into CASSFGTGELFF.